The sequence of this T cell receptor beta chain was determined in a study of early T cells in non-severe SARS-CoV-2 infection (dated by TCRdb to 2020 to 2023). A note on the overall study: Because TCR sequencing was done on bulk RNA from unsorted whole blood, the alpha and beta chains could not be paired. General conclusions and limits of the study: VDJdb matching was skewed toward anti-spike CD8 responses, so virus-specific expansions were likely underestimated and private and CD4 specificities were missed.

This clonotype was seen at least ten times. Which antigen it targets is not known. No clone much larger than this one lies a single base away; base qualities are absent. CDR1 and CDR2 are drawn from the germline V gene: MDHEN, SYDVKM. V and J lose 4 bases and 0 bases, and a span of 13 bases separates them. The CDR3 numbers 16 residues from cysteine through phenylalanine. Solely the CDR3 DNA is kept, with 48 bases framed from the first base. Set within a cohort of healthcare workers in London, UK, this nested case-control study involved weekly PCR testing of nasopharyngeal swabs along with blood sampling. Healthcare workers were recruited during the week of the UK lockdown, between 23 and 31 March 2020, and followed weekly for up to about 15 weeks. Libraries came from 5' RACE. The instrument was a NextSeq 500. Unique molecular identifiers were attached to individual cDNA molecules in the TCR library protocol so that sequencing error and PCR bias could be corrected. Both TCR alpha and beta chains were sequenced, and tight co-correlation was observed between alpha and beta sequence abundances in each sample. Turning to the authors' computational methods: Decombinator V4 was used to annotate the V gene, J gene and CDR3 of the TCR sequences. TCRs were defined as expanded if a significant change between any two time points was detected under a Poisson model with p below 0.0001. TCR abundances were normalised to the total number of TCRs sequenced in each sample and reported as counts per million. MAIT TCRs were defined by TRAV1-2 paired with TRAJ12, TRAJ20 or TRAJ33, and iNKT TCRs by TRAV10 paired with TRAJ18. VDJdb, accessed on 1 November 2021, was searched for TCRs annotated for CMV, EBV and SARS-CoV-2, and TCRs annotated for more than one antigen were excluded. The raw public reads went through TCRdb reprocessing: fastp at Q25, MiXCR clone calling, in-frame beta chains kept. Every CDR3 protein is listed once, alongside the most common genes and DNA of its rows. The V and J calls shown here were made by TCRdb, not taken from the authors' results. This sample lists approximately 89,000 distinct CDR3 sequences; roughly an eighth were detected once. The top ten clonotypes cover approximately 3.3% of the sample.

The TCR originated in an adult who was a healthcare worker with PCR-confirmed SARS-CoV-2 infection or an uninfected control (not recorded which). The sequencing sample was made of whole blood. The chain is made from TRBV28 and TRBJ2-1; D gene: possibly TRBD2, on 6 matching bases. Here is the DNA: TGTGCCAGCAGTTCCCCGGACGGGAGCTCCTACAATGAGCAGTTCTTC. Its protein is CASSSPDGSSYNEQFF.